The 2 T cell receptor beta chains below come from one sample, sequenced in a study of molecular identifiers for immune sequencing clone quantification. TCRdb fed the PCR reads into MiXCR, producing one record per CDR3 protein. The sample shows some 680,000 distinct CDR3 sequences, approximately 24% of them seen only once. Material: naive CD8+ T cells from blood, with Jurkat cell RNA spiked in. The subset was: FACS-sorted CD8+CD4-CCR7+CD45RA+ naive T cells. These receptor sequences come from a human donor in good health. Some libraries in this study had Jurkat cell RNA spiked in.

The genes are TRBV4-3 and TRBJ2-1; D unresolved. Trimming removed 0 bases at V and 0 bases at J, with 12 bases between. Germline lookup yields CDR1 LGHNA and CDR2 YSLEER. CDR3 length: 17 amino acids. The DNA of the CDR3 is TGCGCCAGCAGCCAAGATTATTCACAGCGCTCCTACAATGAGCAGTTCTTC. Translated: CASSQDYSQRSYNEQFF.

This chain links TRBV6-5 with TRBJ2-1; 12 bases line up with TRBD2. The CDR3 contains 14 residues. V trimming: 4 bases; J trimming: 9 bases; junction bases outside the gene matches: 4. CDR1 and CDR2 from the germline V gene are MNHEY and SVGAGI. DNA of the CDR3: TGTGCCAGCAGTTCTAGCGGGGGGGGGGTTGAGCAGTTCTTC. Protein sequence: CASSSSGGGVEQFF.